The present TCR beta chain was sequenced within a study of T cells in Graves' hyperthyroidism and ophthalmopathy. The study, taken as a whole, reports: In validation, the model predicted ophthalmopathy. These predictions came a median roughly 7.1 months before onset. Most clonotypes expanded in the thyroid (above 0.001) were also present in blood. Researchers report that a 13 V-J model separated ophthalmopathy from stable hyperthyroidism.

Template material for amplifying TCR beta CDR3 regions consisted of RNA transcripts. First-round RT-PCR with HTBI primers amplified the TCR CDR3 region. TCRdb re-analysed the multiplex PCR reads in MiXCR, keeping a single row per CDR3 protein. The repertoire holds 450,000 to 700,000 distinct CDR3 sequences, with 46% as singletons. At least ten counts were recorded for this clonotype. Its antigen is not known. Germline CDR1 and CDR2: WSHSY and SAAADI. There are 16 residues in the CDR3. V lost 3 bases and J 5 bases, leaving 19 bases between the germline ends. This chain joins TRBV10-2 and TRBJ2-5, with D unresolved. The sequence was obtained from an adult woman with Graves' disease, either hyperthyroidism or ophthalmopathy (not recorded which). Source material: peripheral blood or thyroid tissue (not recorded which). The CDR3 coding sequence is TGCGCCAGCAGTGACCCGGTCGGCGCGAGTTGGGAGACCCAGTACTTC. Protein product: CASSDPVGASWETQYF.